This T cell receptor (beta chain) is from a study of TIL therapy for anti-PD-1-resistant metastatic lung cancer. Study-wide background: Median tumor PD-L1 proportion score was roughly 5.4%.

The time point: pre-treatment sample, taken before nivolumab and TIL therapy. The tumor samples were excised metastases, mostly pleural nodules or supraclavicular lymph nodes. Tumor harvest preceded PD-1/PD-L1 blockade, followed by nivolumab treatment. Adults with stage 4 NSCLC were enrolled in a phase I trial. The germline V gene has CDR1 SGDLS and CDR2 YYNGEE. The CDR3 totals 18 residues. Losses at the gene ends were 0 bases for V and 0 bases for J; bases not matched to a gene: 8. The immunoSEQ assay was v3. Some clones are missing from TCRdb's copy, which holds only in-frame ones; the method was immunoSEQ multiplex PCR. The sample lists around 100,000 clones, roughly 65% occurring once. As concerns this clone: Other DNA sequences in the sample encode the same CDR3.

The sequence came from a person between 25 and 80 years old with non-small cell lung cancer. Sequencing used tumor tissue, obtained at baseline. The chain links TRBV9 to TRBJ2-1, with 8 bases that match TRBD2. Written as DNA, the CDR3 is TGTGCCAGCAGCGTAGGCCGGGGGGGCGGGAGCTCCTACAATGAGCAGTTCTTC. It specifies CASSVGRGGGSSYNEQFF.